This is a list of T cell receptor beta chains from one sample in a study of blood T cell repertoires in COVID-19. Repertoires were generated with immunoSEQ multiplex PCR, while TCRdb's copy carries only in-frame clones and drops some. The sample yields 150,000 or so clones, about 83% seen once. The specimen sequenced was peripheral blood. The receptors come from a man aged 35 to 55 who had recovered from COVID-19. Each CDR3 is given with its conserved first and last residue. Each record gives: J gene, V gene, clone size, D gene, CDR3 protein, CDR3 DNA. The D gene is left open where the match is weak. Size tells how often a clone was seen (once, few, many) or the class of an expanded clone, and some rows leave it out.

J gene: TRBJ2-2
V gene: TRBV6-5
clone size: .
D gene: TRBD2
CDR3 protein: CASRTTSANTGELFF
CDR3 DNA: TGTGCCAGCAGGACAACTAGCGCGAACACCGGGGAGCTGTTTTTT

J gene: TRBJ2-2
V gene: TRBV2
clone size: .
D gene: TRBD2
CDR3 protein: CASRGLAGGPGELFF
CDR3 DNA: TGTGCCAGCAGGGGACTAGCGGGAGGCCCCGGGGAGCTGTTTTTT

J gene: TRBJ1-6
V gene: TRBV28
clone size: .
D gene: .
CDR3 protein: CASSLTGFGSPLHF
CDR3 DNA: TGTGCCAGCAGTTTAACAGGGTTTGGTTCACCCCTCCACTTT

J gene: TRBJ2-5
V gene: TRBV30
clone size: .
D gene: TRBD2
CDR3 protein: CAWSKGLAGETQYF
CDR3 DNA: TGTGCCTGGAGTAAAGGACTAGCGGGAGAGACCCAGTACTTC

J gene: TRBJ2-4
V gene: TRBV19
clone size: .
D gene: TRBD1
CDR3 protein: CASSWDSRGAKNIQYF
CDR3 DNA: TGTGCCAGTAGTTGGGACAGCCGAGGAGCCAAAAACATTCAGTACTTC

J gene: TRBJ2-7
V gene: TRBV7-9
clone size: .
D gene: .
CDR3 protein: CASSPSPETPFYEQYF
CDR3 DNA: TGTGCCAGCAGCCCTAGCCCGGAGACTCCCTTCTACGAGCAGTACTTC

J gene: TRBJ1-1
V gene: TRBV9
clone size: once
D gene: .
CDR3 protein: CASSGQGNVNTEAFF
CDR3 DNA: TGTGCCAGCAGCGGCCAGGGAAATGTGAACACTGAAGCTTTCTTT

J gene: TRBJ1-1
V gene: TRBV9
clone size: .
D gene: .
CDR3 protein: CASSVADGAGTEAFF
CDR3 DNA: TGTGCCAGCAGCGTAGCTGACGGGGCGGGGACTGAAGCTTTCTTT

J gene: TRBJ2-3
V gene: TRBV27
clone size: .
D gene: .
CDR3 protein: CASSLLQTRGMDTQYF
CDR3 DNA: TGTGCCAGCAGTTTGTTGCAGACTCGTGGTATGGATACGCAGTATTTT

J gene: TRBJ2-7
V gene: TRBV19
clone size: .
D gene: .
CDR3 protein: CASSIFGSASYEQYF
CDR3 DNA: TGTGCCAGTAGTATCTTCGGGTCGGCGTCCTACGAGCAGTACTTC

J gene: TRBJ2-5
V gene: TRBV4-1
clone size: .
D gene: .
CDR3 protein: CASSLYPGRPTEETQYF
CDR3 DNA: TGCGCCAGCAGCCTTTACCCTGGGAGGCCCACTGAAGAGACCCAGTACTTC

J gene: TRBJ1-1
V gene: TRBV5-1
clone size: .
D gene: TRBD1
CDR3 protein: CASSSGTGNTEAFF
CDR3 DNA: TGCGCCAGCAGCAGCGGGACAGGGAACACTGAAGCTTTCTTT

J gene: TRBJ1-5
V gene: TRBV5-6
clone size: .
D gene: .
CDR3 protein: CASSVDGKRQPQHF
CDR3 DNA: TGTGCCAGCAGCGTCGACGGGAAACGGCAGCCCCAGCATTTT

J gene: TRBJ2-7
V gene: TRBV6-2/TRBV6-3
clone size: .
D gene: TRBD2
CDR3 protein: CASSYSKSGGVYEQYF
CDR3 DNA: TGTGCCAGCAGTTACTCGAAGTCCGGGGGGGTGTACGAGCAGTACTTC

J gene: TRBJ2-1
V gene: TRBV29-1
clone size: .
D gene: TRBD2
CDR3 protein: CSVEGASGIYNEQFF
CDR3 DNA: TGCAGCGTTGAAGGTGCTAGCGGGATCTACAATGAGCAGTTCTTC

J gene: TRBJ2-3
V gene: TRBV7-9
clone size: .
D gene: .
CDR3 protein: CASSLSRSTDTQYF
CDR3 DNA: TGTGCCAGCAGCTTATCCAGAAGCACAGATACGCAGTATTTT

J gene: TRBJ2-3
V gene: TRBV27
clone size: .
D gene: .
CDR3 protein: CASSLLGLSDTQYF
CDR3 DNA: TGTGCCAGCAGTTTATTAGGACTTTCAGATACGCAGTATTTT

J gene: TRBJ2-3
V gene: TRBV4-3
clone size: .
D gene: .
CDR3 protein: CASSLQATDTQYF
CDR3 DNA: TGCGCCAGCAGCCTCCAGGCCACAGATACGCAGTATTTT

J gene: TRBJ2-7
V gene: TRBV19
clone size: few
D gene: .
CDR3 protein: CASSGTRPYEQYF
CDR3 DNA: TGTGCCAGTAGCGGGACTCGCCCCTACGAGCAGTACTTC

J gene: TRBJ2-7
V gene: TRBV5-4
clone size: .
D gene: .
CDR3 protein: CASSLESTYEQYF
CDR3 DNA: TGTGCCAGCAGCTTGGAGTCTACCTACGAGCAGTACTTC

J gene: TRBJ2-5
V gene: TRBV5-6
clone size: .
D gene: TRBD1
CDR3 protein: CASSLEDRGEETQYF
CDR3 DNA: TGTGCCAGCAGCTTGGAGGACAGGGGGGAAGAGACCCAGTACTTC

J gene: TRBJ1-5
V gene: TRBV7-3
clone size: .
D gene: .
CDR3 protein: CASSFKPGDPEHF
CDR3 DNA: TGTGCCAGCAGCTTCAAACCGGGAGACCCCGAGCATTTT

J gene: TRBJ2-3
V gene: TRBV28
clone size: .
D gene: TRBD2
CDR3 protein: CASSSPGGRAGDTQYF
CDR3 DNA: TGTGCCAGCAGTTCCCCTGGCGGGAGGGCGGGAGATACGCAGTATTTT

J gene: TRBJ2-1
V gene: TRBV27
clone size: .
D gene: TRBD2
CDR3 protein: CASSLAGGFGYNEQFF
CDR3 DNA: TGTGCCAGCAGTTTAGCGGGAGGCTTCGGTTACAATGAGCAGTTCTTC

J gene: TRBJ2-3
V gene: TRBV6-6
clone size: .
D gene: .
CDR3 protein: CASKETQSTDTQYF
CDR3 DNA: TGTGCCAGCAAAGAAACCCAGAGCACAGATACGCAGTATTTT

J gene: TRBJ2-1
V gene: TRBV4-3
clone size: few
D gene: .
CDR3 protein: CASSQVRGTYNEQFF
CDR3 DNA: TGCGCCAGCAGCCAAGTTCGCGGGACCTACAATGAGCAGTTCTTC

J gene: TRBJ2-5
V gene: TRBV4-3
clone size: .
D gene: .
CDR3 protein: CASSQEFQRGGETQYF
CDR3 DNA: TGCGCCAGCAGCCAAGAGTTCCAAAGAGGCGGAGAGACCCAGTACTTC

J gene: TRBJ2-2
V gene: TRBV6-4
clone size: .
D gene: .
CDR3 protein: CASSEEANTGELFF
CDR3 DNA: TGTGCCAGCAGTGAAGAGGCGAACACCGGGGAGCTGTTTTTT

J gene: TRBJ2-3
V gene: TRBV6-5
clone size: .
D gene: .
CDR3 protein: CASSQDFTPDTQYF
CDR3 DNA: TGTGCCAGCAGTCAGGACTTTACCCCAGATACGCAGTATTTT

J gene: TRBJ2-7
V gene: TRBV7-2
clone size: .
D gene: TRBD1
CDR3 protein: CASSLASTGEGIGQYF
CDR3 DNA: TGTGCCAGCAGCTTAGCTAGTACAGGGGAAGGGATCGGGCAGTACTTC

J gene: TRBJ1-5
V gene: TRBV7-9
clone size: .
D gene: TRBD1
CDR3 protein: CASSLADYRGLDQPQHF
CDR3 DNA: TGTGCCAGCAGCTTAGCCGATTACAGGGGATTGGATCAGCCCCAGCATTTT

J gene: TRBJ2-1
V gene: TRBV27
clone size: .
D gene: TRBD2
CDR3 protein: CASSFTSGRAGSNEQFF
CDR3 DNA: TGTGCCAGCAGTTTTACTAGCGGGAGGGCGGGTAGCAATGAGCAGTTCTTC

J gene: TRBJ2-7
V gene: TRBV11-2
clone size: .
D gene: .
CDR3 protein: CASSLSQASYEQYF
CDR3 DNA: TGTGCCAGCAGCTTATCTCAGGCCTCCTACGAGCAGTACTTC

J gene: TRBJ2-7
V gene: TRBV30
clone size: .
D gene: TRBD2
CDR3 protein: CAWRRTSGRGNEQYF
CDR3 DNA: TGTGCCTGGAGGAGGACTAGCGGGAGAGGTAACGAGCAGTACTTC

J gene: TRBJ2-6
V gene: TRBV6-5
clone size: .
D gene: .
CDR3 protein: CATAAASSGANVLTF
CDR3 DNA: TGTGCCACAGCAGCAGCGAGCTCTGGGGCCAACGTCCTGACTTTC

J gene: TRBJ2-7
V gene: TRBV19
clone size: .
D gene: .
CDR3 protein: CASSSDYEQYF
CDR3 DNA: TGTGCCAGTAGTTCAGACTACGAGCAGTACTTC

J gene: TRBJ2-3
V gene: TRBV19
clone size: few
D gene: .
CDR3 protein: CASRPVLEGDTDTQYF
CDR3 DNA: TGTGCCAGTAGGCCGGTTCTTGAGGGAGACACAGATACGCAGTATTTT

J gene: TRBJ2-7
V gene: TRBV30
clone size: once
D gene: TRBD2
CDR3 protein: CAWSSRDPGGEQYF
CDR3 DNA: TGTGCCTGGAGTAGTAGGGACCCGGGGGGCGAGCAGTACTTC

J gene: TRBJ2-3
V gene: TRBV27
clone size: .
D gene: .
CDR3 protein: CASSLGGSTDTQYF
CDR3 DNA: TGTGCCAGCAGTTTAGGCGGGAGCACAGATACGCAGTATTTT

J gene: TRBJ2-3
V gene: TRBV7-2
clone size: .
D gene: .
CDR3 protein: CASSAGTSDTQYF
CDR3 DNA: TGTGCCAGCAGCGCGGGGACTTCAGATACGCAGTATTTT

J gene: TRBJ2-5
V gene: TRBV6-1
clone size: once
D gene: TRBD1
CDR3 protein: CASSGPRQGALETQYF
CDR3 DNA: TGTGCCAGCAGTGGCCCGAGACAGGGGGCGTTAGAGACCCAGTACTTC

J gene: TRBJ2-5
V gene: TRBV12-3/TRBV12-4
clone size: .
D gene: TRBD2
CDR3 protein: CASSGGRLKTQYF
CDR3 DNA: TGTGCCAGCAGTGGCGGGAGGCTGAAGACCCAGTACTTC

J gene: TRBJ1-1
V gene: TRBV5-4
clone size: .
D gene: .
CDR3 protein: CASSPSSGGRTEAFF
CDR3 DNA: TGTGCCAGCAGCCCATCATCCGGGGGGCGCACTGAAGCTTTCTTT

J gene: TRBJ2-1
V gene: TRBV18
clone size: .
D gene: TRBD1
CDR3 protein: CASSRIGTDNNEQFF
CDR3 DNA: TGTGCCAGCTCACGGATAGGGACAGACAACAATGAGCAGTTCTTC

J gene: TRBJ2-3
V gene: TRBV21-1
clone size: .
D gene: .
CDR3 protein: CASSTRRDRGGDTQYF
CDR3 DNA: TGTGCCAGCAGCACCCGACGGGACAGGGGAGGGGATACGCAGTATTTT

J gene: TRBJ2-3
V gene: TRBV12-3/TRBV12-4
clone size: .
D gene: .
CDR3 protein: CASSSGADTQYF
CDR3 DNA: TGTGCCAGCAGCTCAGGGGCAGATACGCAGTATTTT

J gene: TRBJ1-4
V gene: TRBV5-1
clone size: few
D gene: .
CDR3 protein: CASSLAGGDEKLFF
CDR3 DNA: TGCGCCAGCAGCTTGGCGGGGGGAGATGAAAAACTGTTTTTT

J gene: TRBJ2-3
V gene: TRBV9
clone size: .
D gene: .
CDR3 protein: CASSAGWGDRATDTQYF
CDR3 DNA: TGTGCCAGCAGCGCAGGCTGGGGGGACCGGGCGACAGATACGCAGTATTTT

J gene: TRBJ2-3
V gene: TRBV7-8
clone size: .
D gene: .
CDR3 protein: CASSLVAAESTDTQYF
CDR3 DNA: TGTGCCAGCAGCTTAGTAGCAGCGGAAAGCACAGATACGCAGTATTTT